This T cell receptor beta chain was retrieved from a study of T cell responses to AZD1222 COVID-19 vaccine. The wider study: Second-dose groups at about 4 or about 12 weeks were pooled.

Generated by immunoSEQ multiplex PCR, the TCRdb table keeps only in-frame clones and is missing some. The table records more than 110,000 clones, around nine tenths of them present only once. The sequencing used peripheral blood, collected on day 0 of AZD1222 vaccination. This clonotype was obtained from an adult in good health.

CDR3 coding DNA: TGTGCCAGCAGCGGTAGCCGGGGGCCCATAGATGGCTACACCTTC. It encodes CASSGSRGPIDGYTF. The chain couples TRBV7-9 to TRBJ1-2, with a weak D call TRBD1 (6 bases). This CDR3 is built from 15 residues. V lost 5 bases and J lost 6, with 19 bases in between. CDR1 is SEHNR and CDR2 is FQNEAQ in the germline V gene (reference sequence). Variable domain in full (rest from reference TRBV7-9 and TRBJ1-2): DTGVSQNPRHKITKRGQNVTFRCDPISEHNRLYWYRQTLGQGPEFLTYFQNEAQLEKSRLLSDRFSAERPKGSFSTLEIQRTEQGDSAMYLCASSGSRGPIDGYTFGSGTRLTVV.